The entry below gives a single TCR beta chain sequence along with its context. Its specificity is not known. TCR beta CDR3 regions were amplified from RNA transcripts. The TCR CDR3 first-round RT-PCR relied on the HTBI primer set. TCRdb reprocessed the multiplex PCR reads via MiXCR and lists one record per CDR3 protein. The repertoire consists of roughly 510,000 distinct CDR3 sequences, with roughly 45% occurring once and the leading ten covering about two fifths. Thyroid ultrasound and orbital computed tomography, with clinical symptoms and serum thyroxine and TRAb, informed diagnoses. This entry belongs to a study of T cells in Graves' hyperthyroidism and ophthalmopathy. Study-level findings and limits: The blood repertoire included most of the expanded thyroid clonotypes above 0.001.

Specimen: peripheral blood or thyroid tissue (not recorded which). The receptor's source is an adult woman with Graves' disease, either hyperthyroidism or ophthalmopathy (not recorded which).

CDR3 sequence: CSVPRLDRGYEQYF. DNA for the CDR3: TGCAGCGTCCCCCGCCTGGACAGGGGTTACGAGCAGTACTTC. The chain recombines TRBV29-1 with TRBJ2-7; 9 bases are a match to TRBD1. The CDR3 runs 14 residues. CDR1 and CDR2 from the germline V gene are SQVTM and ANQGSEA. The V and J ends lost 6 bases and 4 bases, in that order; junction bases with no gene match: 10.